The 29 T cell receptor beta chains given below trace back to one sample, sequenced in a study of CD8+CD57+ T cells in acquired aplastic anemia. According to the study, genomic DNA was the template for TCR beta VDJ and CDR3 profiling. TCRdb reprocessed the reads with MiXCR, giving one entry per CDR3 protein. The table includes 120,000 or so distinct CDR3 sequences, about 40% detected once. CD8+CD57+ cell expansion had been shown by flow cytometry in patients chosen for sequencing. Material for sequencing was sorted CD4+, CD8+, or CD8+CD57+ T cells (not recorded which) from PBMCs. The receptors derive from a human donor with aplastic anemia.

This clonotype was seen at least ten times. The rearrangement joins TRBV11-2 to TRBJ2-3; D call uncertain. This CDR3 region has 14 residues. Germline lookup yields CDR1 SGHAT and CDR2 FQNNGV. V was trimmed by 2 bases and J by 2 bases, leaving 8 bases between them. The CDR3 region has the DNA TGTGCCAGCAGCTTAAAGACCAACACAGATACGCAGTATTTT. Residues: CASSLKTNTDTQYF.

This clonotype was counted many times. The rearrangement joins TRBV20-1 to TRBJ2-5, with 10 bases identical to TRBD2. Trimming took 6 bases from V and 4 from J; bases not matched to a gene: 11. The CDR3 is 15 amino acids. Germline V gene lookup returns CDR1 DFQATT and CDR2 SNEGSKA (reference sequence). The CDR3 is CSAPDSGGAGETQYF. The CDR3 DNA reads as TGCAGTGCCCCTGACAGCGGGGGGGCTGGAGAGACCCAGTACTTC.

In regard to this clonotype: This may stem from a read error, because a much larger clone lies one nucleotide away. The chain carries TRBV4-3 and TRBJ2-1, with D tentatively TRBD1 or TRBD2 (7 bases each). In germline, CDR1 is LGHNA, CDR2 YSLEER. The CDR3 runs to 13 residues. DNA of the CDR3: TGCGTCAGCAGCCAGCCAGGGGGGGGTGAGCAGTTCTTC. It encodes CVSSQPGGGEQFF.

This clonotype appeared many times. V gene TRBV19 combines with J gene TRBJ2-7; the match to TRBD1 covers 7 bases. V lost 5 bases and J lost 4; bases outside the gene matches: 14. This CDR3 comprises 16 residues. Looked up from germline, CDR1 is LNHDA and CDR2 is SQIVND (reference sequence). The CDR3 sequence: CASSPGTAKFNYEQYF. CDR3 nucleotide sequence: TGTGCCAGTAGTCCAGGGACAGCGAAATTTAATTACGAGCAGTACTTC.

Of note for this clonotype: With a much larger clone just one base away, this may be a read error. The CDR3 sequence: CASSWLGQVQETQYF. The DNA for the CDR3 is TGCGCCAGCAGCTGGTTGGGACAGGTTCAAGAGACCCAGTACTTC. This chain connects TRBV5-1 to TRBJ2-5, with 8 nucleotides matching TRBD1. The V gene's germline CDR1 is SGHRS and CDR2 YFSETQ. Trimming took 3 bases from V and 2 from J; bases not matched to a gene: 6. This CDR3 has 15 residues.

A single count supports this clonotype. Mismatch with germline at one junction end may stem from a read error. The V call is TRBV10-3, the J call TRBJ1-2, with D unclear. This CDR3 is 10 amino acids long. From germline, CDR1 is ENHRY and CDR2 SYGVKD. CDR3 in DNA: TGTGCCAGCAGTTACTCTTCGATCACCTTC. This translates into CASSYSSITF.

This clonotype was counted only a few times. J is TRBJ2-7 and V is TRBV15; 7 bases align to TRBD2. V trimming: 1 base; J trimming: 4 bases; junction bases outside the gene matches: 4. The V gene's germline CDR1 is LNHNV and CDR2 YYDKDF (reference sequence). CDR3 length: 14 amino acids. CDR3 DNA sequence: TGTGCCACCAGCAGAGGGGGGGGGAGGTACGAGCAGTACGTC. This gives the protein CATSRGGGRYEQYV.

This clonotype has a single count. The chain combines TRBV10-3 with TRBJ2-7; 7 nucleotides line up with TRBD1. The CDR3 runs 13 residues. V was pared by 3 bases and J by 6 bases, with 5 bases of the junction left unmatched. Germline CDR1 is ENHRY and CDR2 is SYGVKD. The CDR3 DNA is TGTGCCATCAGTGAATTAGGGGGCCCCGAGCAGTACTTC. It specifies CAISELGGPEQYF.

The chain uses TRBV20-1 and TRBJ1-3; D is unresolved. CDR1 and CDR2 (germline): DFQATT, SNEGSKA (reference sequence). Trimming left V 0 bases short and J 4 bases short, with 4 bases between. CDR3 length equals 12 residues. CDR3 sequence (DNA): TGCAGTGCTAGAGAGAACGGAAACACCATATATTTT. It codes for CSARENGNTIYF.

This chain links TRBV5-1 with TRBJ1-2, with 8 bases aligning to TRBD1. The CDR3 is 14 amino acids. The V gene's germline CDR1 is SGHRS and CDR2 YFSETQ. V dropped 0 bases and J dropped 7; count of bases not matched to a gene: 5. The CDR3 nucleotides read TGCGCCAGCAGCTTGGAGGCAGGGGGCCGTGGCTACACCTTC. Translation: CASSLEAGGRGYTF.

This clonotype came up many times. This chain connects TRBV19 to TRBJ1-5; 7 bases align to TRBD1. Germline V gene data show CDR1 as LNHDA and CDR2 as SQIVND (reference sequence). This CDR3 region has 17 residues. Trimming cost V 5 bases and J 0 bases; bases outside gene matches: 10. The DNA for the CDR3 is TGTGCCAGTAGTCTATGGGGGACAGCTAATAGCAATCAGCCCCAGCATTTT. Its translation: CASSLWGTANSNQPQHF.

The CDR3: CSVVGDYGYTF. The DNA for the CDR3 is TGCAGCGTCGTGGGGGACTATGGCTACACCTTC. The chain employs TRBV29-1 and TRBJ1-2; D is possibly TRBD1 (5 bases). CDR1 SQVTM and CDR2 ANQGSEA come from the germline V gene. The V end was cut by 6 bases, the J end by 3 bases, with 8 bases between. This CDR3 is 11 amino acids long.

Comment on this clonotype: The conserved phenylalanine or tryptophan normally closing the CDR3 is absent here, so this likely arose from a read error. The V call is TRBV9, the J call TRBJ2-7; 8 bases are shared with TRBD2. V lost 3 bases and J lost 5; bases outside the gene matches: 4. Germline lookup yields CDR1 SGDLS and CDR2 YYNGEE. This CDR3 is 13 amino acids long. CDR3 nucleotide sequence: TGTGCCAGCAGCGCATCACTAGCGGACGAGCAGTACTTA. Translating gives CASSASLADEQYL.

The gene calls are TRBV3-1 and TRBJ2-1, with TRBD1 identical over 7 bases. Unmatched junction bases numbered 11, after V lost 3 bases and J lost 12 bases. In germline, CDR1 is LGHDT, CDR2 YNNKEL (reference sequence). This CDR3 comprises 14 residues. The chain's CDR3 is CASSQGTGAGGQFF. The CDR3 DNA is TGTGCCAGCAGCCAGGGAACAGGGGCCGGTGGGCAGTTCTTC.

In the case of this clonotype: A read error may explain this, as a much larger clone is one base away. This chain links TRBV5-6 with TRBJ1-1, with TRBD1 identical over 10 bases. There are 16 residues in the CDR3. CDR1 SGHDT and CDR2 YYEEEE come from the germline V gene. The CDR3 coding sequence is TGTGCCAGCAGCTTGGTGGACAGGGGGATGAACGCTGAAGCTTTCTTT. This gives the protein CASSLVDRGMNAEAFF.

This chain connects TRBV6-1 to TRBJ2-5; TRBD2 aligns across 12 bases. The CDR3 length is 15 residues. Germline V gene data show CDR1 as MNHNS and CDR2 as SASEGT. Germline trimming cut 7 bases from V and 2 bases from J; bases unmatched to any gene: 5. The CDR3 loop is CASISSGGGQETQYF. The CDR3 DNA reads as TGTGCCAGCATATCTAGCGGGGGGGGGCAAGAGACCCAGTACTTC.

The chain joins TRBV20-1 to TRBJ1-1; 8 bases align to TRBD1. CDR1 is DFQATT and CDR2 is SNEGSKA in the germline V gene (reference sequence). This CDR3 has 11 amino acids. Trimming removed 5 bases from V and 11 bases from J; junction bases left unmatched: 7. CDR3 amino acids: CSAYTGGWAFF. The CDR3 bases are TGCAGTGCTTATACAGGGGGTTGGGCTTTCTTT.

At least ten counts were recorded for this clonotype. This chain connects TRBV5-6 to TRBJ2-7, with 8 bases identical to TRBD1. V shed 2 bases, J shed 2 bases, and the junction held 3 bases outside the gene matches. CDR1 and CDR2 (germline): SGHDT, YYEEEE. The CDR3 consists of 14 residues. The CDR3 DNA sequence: TGTGCCAGCAGCTTAAACAGGGGGACCTACGAGCAGTACTTC. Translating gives CASSLNRGTYEQYF.

The CDR3 nucleotides read TGTGCCAGCAGCTTAAGGACAGGGATGTGGGAGACCCAGTACTTC. It codes for CASSLRTGMWETQYF. This chain uses TRBV9 with TRBJ2-5; 8 nucleotides align to TRBD1. The germline gives CDR1 SGDLS, CDR2 YYNGEE. The CDR3 consists of 15 residues. J lost 5 bases, V lost 4 bases, and 10 bases had no gene match.

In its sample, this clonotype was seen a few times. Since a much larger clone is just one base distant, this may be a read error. Written as DNA, the CDR3 is TGTACCAGCGTCGCGGTACCCTACAATGAGCAGTTCTTC. Translating it yields CTSVAVPYNEQFF. V usage is TRBV2 and J usage is TRBJ2-1; no definite D call. Looked up from germline, CDR1 is SNHLY and CDR2 is FYNNEI. This CDR3 contains 13 residues.

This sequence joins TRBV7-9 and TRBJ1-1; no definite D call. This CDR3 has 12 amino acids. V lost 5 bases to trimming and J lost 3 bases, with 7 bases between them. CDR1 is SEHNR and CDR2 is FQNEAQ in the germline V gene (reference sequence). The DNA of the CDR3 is TGTGCCAGCAGCCTTCGCGACACTGAAGCTTTCTTT. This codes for CASSLRDTEAFF.

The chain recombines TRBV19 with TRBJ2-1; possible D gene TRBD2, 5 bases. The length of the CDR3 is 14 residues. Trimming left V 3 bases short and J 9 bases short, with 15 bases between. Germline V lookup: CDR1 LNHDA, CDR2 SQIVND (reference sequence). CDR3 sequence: CASSINHAGREQFF. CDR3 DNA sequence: TGTGCCAGTAGTATTAACCATGCGGGCCGTGAGCAGTTCTTC.

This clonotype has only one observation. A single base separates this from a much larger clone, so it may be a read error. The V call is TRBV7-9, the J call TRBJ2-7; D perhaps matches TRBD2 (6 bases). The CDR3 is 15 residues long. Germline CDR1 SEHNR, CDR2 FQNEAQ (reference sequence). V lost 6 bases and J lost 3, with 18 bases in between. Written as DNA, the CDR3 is TGTGCCAGCAGTTACCCCCCGGGACTCAGCTACGAGCAGTACGTC. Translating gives CASSYPPGLSYEQYV.

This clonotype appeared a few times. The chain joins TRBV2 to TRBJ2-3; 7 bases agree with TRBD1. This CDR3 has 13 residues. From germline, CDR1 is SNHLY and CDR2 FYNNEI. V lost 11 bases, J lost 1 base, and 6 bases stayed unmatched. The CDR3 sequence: CAGDSPRTDTQYF. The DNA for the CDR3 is TGTGCCGGGGACAGCCCCCGCACAGATACGCAGTATTTT.

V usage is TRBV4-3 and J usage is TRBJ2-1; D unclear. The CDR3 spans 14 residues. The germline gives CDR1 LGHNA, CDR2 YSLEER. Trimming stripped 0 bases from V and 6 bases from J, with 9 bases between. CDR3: CASSQDSRPNEQFF. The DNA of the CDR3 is TGCGCCAGCAGCCAAGATTCCCGGCCCAATGAGCAGTTCTTC.

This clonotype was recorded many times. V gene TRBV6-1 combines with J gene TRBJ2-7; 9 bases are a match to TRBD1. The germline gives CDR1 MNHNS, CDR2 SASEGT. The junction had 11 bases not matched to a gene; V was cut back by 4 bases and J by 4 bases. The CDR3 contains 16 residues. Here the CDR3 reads CASSATGGLRVYEQYF. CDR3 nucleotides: TGTGCCAGCAGTGCGACAGGGGGACTTCGAGTGTACGAGCAGTACTTC.

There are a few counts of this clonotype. The CDR3 nucleotides are TGCGCCAGCAGCCATAAAACTAGCGGGGGGGCCAATGAGCAGTTCTTC. It codes for CASSHKTSGGANEQFF. The chain recombines TRBV4-1 with TRBJ2-1; 13 nucleotides align to TRBD2. The CDR3 is made up of 16 amino acids. With 3 bases clipped from V and 6 bases from J, the junction kept 5 bases outside the gene matches. Germline V CDR1 and CDR2: MGHRA, YSYEKL.

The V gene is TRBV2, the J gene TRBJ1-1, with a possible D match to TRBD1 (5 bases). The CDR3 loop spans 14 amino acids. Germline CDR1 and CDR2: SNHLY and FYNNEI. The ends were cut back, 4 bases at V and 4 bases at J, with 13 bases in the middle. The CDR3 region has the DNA TGTGCCAGCAGTGCAAAAGGGGCGCCCACTGAAGCTTTCTTT. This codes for CASSAKGAPTEAFF.

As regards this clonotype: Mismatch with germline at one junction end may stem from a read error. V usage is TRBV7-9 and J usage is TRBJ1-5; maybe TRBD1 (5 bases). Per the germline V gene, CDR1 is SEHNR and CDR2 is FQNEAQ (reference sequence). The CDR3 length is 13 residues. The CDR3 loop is CAGSLDSNQPRHF. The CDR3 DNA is TGTGCCGGCAGCTTAGACAGCAATCAGCCCCGGCATTTT.